One sample yielded the 28 T cell receptor beta chains listed below, sequenced in a study of cytomegalovirus exposure and HLA in healthy donors. The PCR made use of 60 Vbeta and 13 Jbeta primers. The table came from immunoSEQ multiplex PCR; TCRdb's copy has only in-frame clones and leaves some out. The table shows some 190,000 clones, with around 80% occurring only once. Sequenced input: PBMCs. The receptors derive from a woman in her thirties in good health and CMV-seropositive.

The chain is built from TRBV6-1 and TRBJ1-5; D possibly corresponds to TRBD1 (5 bases). The CDR3 consists of 14 residues. The germline CDR1 and CDR2 sequences are MNHNS and SASEGT. V lost 3 bases, J lost 4 bases, and 10 bases lay in between. Here the CDR3 reads CASSDTGGNQPQHF. CDR3 DNA: TGTGCCAGCAGTGATACGGGGGGAAATCAGCCCCAGCATTTT.

CDR3: CASSSPGAGDGSNQPQHF. Written as DNA, the CDR3 is TGTGCCAGCAGTTCTCCCGGGGCAGGGGACGGTAGCAATCAGCCCCAGCATTTT. The chain joins TRBV28 to TRBJ1-5; maybe TRBD1 (6 bases). The CDR3 sequence is 18 residues long. Germline V CDR1 and CDR2: MDHEN, SYDVKM. Trimming cost V 4 bases and J 0 bases, with 19 bases left between them.

The rearrangement links TRBV28 to TRBJ2-1, with TRBD2 matching 13 bases. CDR3 length: 15 amino acids. Unmatched junction bases numbered 7, after V lost 5 bases and J lost 9 bases. Per germline, CDR1 MDHEN and CDR2 SYDVKM. The CDR3 here is CASSPTTSGGPEQFF. CDR3 sequence (DNA): TGTGCCAGCAGTCCGACGACTAGCGGGGGGCCTGAGCAGTTCTTC.

This clone was seen a single time. The CDR3 sequence is CASGQRQPPKAFF. The CDR3 bases are TGTGCCAGCGGACAACGACAGCCCCCCAAAGCTTTCTTT. V usage is TRBV2 and J usage is TRBJ1-1, with a possible D match to TRBD1 (5 bases). Germline CDR1 is SNHLY and CDR2 is FYNNEI. The CDR3 has 13 residues. V lost 8 bases and J lost 9, with 19 bases in between.

The chain recombines TRBV5-5 with TRBJ2-7; 7 nucleotides agree with TRBD1. The CDR3 contains 14 residues. Germline CDR1 is SGHKS and CDR2 is YYEKEE (reference sequence). The ends lost 4 bases at V and 0 bases at J; junction bases unmatched: 4. The DNA for the CDR3 is TGTGCCAGCAGCACGACAGGGAGCTCCTACGAGCAGTACTTC. This gives the protein CASSTTGSSYEQYF.

This sequence joins TRBV7-9 and TRBJ2-2; 10 bases are a match to TRBD1. Germline CDR1 and CDR2: SEHNR and FQNEAQ (reference sequence). The CDR3 covers 17 residues. The V gene end was trimmed by 6 bases and the J gene end by 6 bases; junction bases not matched to a gene: 13. The CDR3 DNA reads as TGTGCCAGCAGATTCGACAGGGGGCTTGGAAACCCCGGGGAGCTGTTTTTT. Translating it yields CASRFDRGLGNPGELFF.

V gene TRBV15 combines with J gene TRBJ1-5; TRBD1 matches at 8 bases. From germline, CDR1 is LNHNV and CDR2 YYDKDF (reference sequence). Trimming at V came to 2 bases and at J to 4 bases, leaving 13 bases not matched to a gene. The CDR3 totals 18 residues. The CDR3, as DNA: TGTGCCACCAGCAGACTCGAGCGCCGGGACAGGAGAAATCAGCCCCAGCATTTT. It yields the protein CATSRLERRDRRNQPQHF.

The chain's CDR3 is CASSHMRGASYEQYF. The DNA of the CDR3 is TGCGCCAGCAGCCACATGCGGGGGGCATCCTACGAGCAGTACTTC. J is TRBJ2-7 and V is TRBV4-1; 8 nucleotides align to TRBD2. Unmatched junction bases numbered 5, after V lost 3 bases and J lost 1 base. The germline V gene encodes CDR1 MGHRA and CDR2 YSYEKL. The CDR3 extends over 15 amino acids.

V gene TRBV7-2 combines with J gene TRBJ2-6, with D possibly TRBD1 on 6 matching bases. Germline loops: CDR1 SGHTA, CDR2 FQGNSA. The germline V and J ends were trimmed by 5 bases and 4 bases, with 12 bases remaining between them. This CDR3 is built from 15 residues. The CDR3 spells CASSQGQIGANVLTF. The CDR3 bases are TGTGCCAGCAGCCAGGGACAAATAGGGGCCAACGTCCTGACTTTC.

The chain is built from TRBV9 and TRBJ1-6; D is possibly TRBD1 (5 bases). The V end lost 3 bases, the J end lost 4 bases, and 11 bases lay between the germline ends. This CDR3 is built from 15 residues. In germline, CDR1 is SGDLS, CDR2 YYNGEE. As DNA, the CDR3 is TGTGCCAGCAGCGCGGGGGACCTGTATAATTCACCCCTCCACTTT. Translating it yields CASSAGDLYNSPLHF.

This chain uses TRBV5-4 with TRBJ2-7; D possibly corresponds to TRBD2 (6 bases). The CDR3 is 14 amino acids. V was shortened by 4 bases and J by 3 bases, with 14 bases between the two germline ends. Germline CDR1 reads SGHNT; CDR2 reads YYREEE (reference sequence). The CDR3 is CASSPGTSHYEQYF. CDR3 sequence (DNA): TGTGCCAGCAGCCCCGGGACTTCACACTACGAGCAGTACTTC.

The chain employs TRBV19 and TRBJ2-3; 8 bases line up with TRBD1. Germline CDR1 is LNHDA and CDR2 is SQIVND (reference sequence). Losses at the gene ends were 4 bases for V and 4 bases for J; bases not matched to a gene: 16. The CDR3 extends over 18 amino acids. The CDR3 DNA is TGTGCCAGTAGTACCCCGACCCCTAGGGACAGGAGAGCAGATACGCAGTATTTT. Translated: CASSTPTPRDRRADTQYF.

The V gene is TRBV6-6, the J gene TRBJ1-1; 7 nucleotides agree with TRBD1. Germline CDR1 MNHNY, CDR2 SVGAGI (reference sequence). The CDR3 length is 16 residues. The V and J ends lost 4 bases and 1 base, in that order; junction bases with no gene match: 9. CDR3 nucleotide sequence: TGTGCCAGCAGTTCCCCCGCAGGGGGAGCGAACACTGAAGCTTTCTTT. This encodes CASSSPAGGANTEAFF.

This clone was observed a few times. CDR3 loop: CASSLERVGSPLHF. The DNA of the CDR3 is TGTGCCAGCAGCTTAGAGAGGGTTGGTTCACCCCTCCACTTT. The chain recombines TRBV7-9 with TRBJ1-6; D unresolved. Germline-derived CDR1 and CDR2 are SEHNR and FQNEAQ (reference sequence). Deletions cut 1 base from V and 9 bases from J, with 10 bases between. The length of the CDR3 is 14 residues. Based on the CDR3 plus reference TRBV7-9 and TRBJ1-6, the full variable domain is DTGVSQNPRHKITKRGQNVTFRCDPISEHNRLYWYRQTLGQGPEFLTYFQNEAQLEKSRLLSDRFSAERPKGSFSTLEIQRTEQGDSAMYLCASSLERVGSPLHFGNGTRLTVT.

Notes on this clone: A read error may account for a junction end that differs from germline. The rearrangement uses TRBV5-1 and TRBJ2-1; D is unresolved. The CDR3 consists of 14 residues. Germline CDR1 is SGHRS and CDR2 is YFSETQ. The CDR3 nucleotides are TGCGCCAGCAGTTTGGCATTGTCCTACAATGAGCAGTTCTTC. Amino acids: CASSLALSYNEQFF.

This clone was seen more than once but under ten times. This chain uses TRBV4-1 with TRBJ2-1; D is perhaps TRBD1 (5 bases). The germline V gene has CDR1 MGHRA and CDR2 YSYEKL. Trimming pared 4 bases from V and 8 bases from J, leaving 9 bases between. The CDR3 consists of 12 residues. CDR3 bases: TGCGCCAGCAGCCCCGTAGGGGATGAGCAGTTCTTC. Translating it yields CASSPVGDEQFF.

This clone came up a few times. V usage is TRBV10-3 and J usage is TRBJ1-4; D possibly corresponds to TRBD1 (6 bases). This CDR3 has 15 residues. Per the germline V gene, CDR1 is ENHRY and CDR2 is SYGVKD. V was shortened by 4 bases and J by 6 bases, with 15 bases between the two germline ends. Here the CDR3 reads CAISVSKGGDEKLFF. The CDR3, as DNA: TGTGCCATCAGTGTTTCAAAAGGGGGTGATGAAAAACTGTTTTTT.

This sequence joins TRBV6-5 and TRBJ2-1, with D perhaps TRBD1 (6 bases). V lost 7 bases and J lost 7, with 17 bases in between. The CDR3 spans 14 residues. CDR1 and CDR2 from the germline V gene are MNHEY and SVGAGI. CDR3 DNA: TGTGCCAGCAATCAACACAGGGAGTCGAATGAGCAGTTCTTC. Protein product: CASNQHRESNEQFF.

The chain uses TRBV29-1 and TRBJ2-7, with a possible D match to TRBD1 (6 bases). V was cut by 6 bases and J by 1 base, with 19 bases left in between. From germline, CDR1 is SQVTM and CDR2 ANQGSEA. There are 15 residues in the CDR3. The CDR3: CSVAERGMHSYEQYF. CDR3 sequence (DNA): TGCAGCGTCGCCGAAAGGGGGATGCATTCCTACGAGCAGTACTTC.

The chain has TRBV5-5 and TRBJ2-7, with 10 positions matching TRBD2. The length of the CDR3 is 17 residues. Trimming removed 4 bases from V and 0 bases from J; junction bases left unmatched: 10. CDR1 and CDR2 (germline): SGHKS, YYEKEE (reference sequence). CDR3 sequence (DNA): TGTGCCAGCAGCACCATCGCCAGCGGGAGGGCCTCCTACGAGCAGTACTTC. Protein product: CASSTIASGRASYEQYF.

Only a few counts were recorded for this clone. The chain uses TRBV2 and TRBJ1-1; 7 nucleotides agree with TRBD1. The CDR3 spans 14 residues. Germline V gene sequence: CDR1 SNHLY, CDR2 FYNNEI. Losses at the gene ends were 2 bases for V and 4 bases for J; bases not matched to a gene: 4. CDR3 DNA sequence: TGTGCCAGCAGTGAAAATAGGGGGCCCACTGAAGCTTTCTTT. This codes for CASSENRGPTEAFF.

The chain joins TRBV7-9 to TRBJ1-6; D is unclear. This CDR3 spans 15 amino acids. The germline V and J ends were trimmed by 2 bases and 4 bases, with 9 bases remaining between them. Germline loops: CDR1 SEHNR, CDR2 FQNEAQ (reference sequence). The CDR3 DNA is TGTGCCAGCAGCTTATCTGGCCCTTATAATTCACCCCTCCACTTT. Its protein is CASSLSGPYNSPLHF.

In this sample, this clone turned up a few times. This rearrangement joins TRBV11-2 to TRBJ2-3, with 7 bases lining up with TRBD2. Trimming at V came to 1 base and at J to 3 bases, leaving 1 base not matched to a gene. The CDR3 loop spans 14 amino acids. CDR1 and CDR2 from the germline V gene are SGHAT and FQNNGV. CDR3 coding DNA: TGTGCCAGCAGCTTAGGACTAGCAACAGATACGCAGTATTTT. It yields the protein CASSLGLATDTQYF.

The chain has TRBV29-1 and TRBJ2-5; 7 positions agree with TRBD2. The better agreement between TRBJ2-7 and the DNA end casts doubt on the J call. Germline CDR1 SQVTM, CDR2 ANQGSEA. There are 13 residues in the CDR3. In DNA form, the CDR3 reads TGCAGCGTTTCCGGGACTATGGTTGGCGAGCAGTACTTC. Its translation is CSVSGTMVGEQYF.

CDR3 sequence reads: CASSAGGGYLYEQYF. The DNA of the CDR3 is TGTGCCAGCAGCGCAGGGGGCGGTTATCTTTACGAGCAGTACTTC. V gene TRBV9 combines with J gene TRBJ2-7; 8 nucleotides agree with TRBD1. The CDR3 contains 15 residues. The germline V gene encodes CDR1 SGDLS and CDR2 YYNGEE. After removal of 3 bases from V and 4 bases from J, the junction contained 9 bases not matched to a gene.

The chain links TRBV4-1 to TRBJ2-2; 9 nucleotides agree with TRBD2. Germline assignment: CDR1 MGHRA and CDR2 YSYEKL. The CDR3 spans 16 residues. Trimming cost V 3 bases and J 4 bases; bases outside gene matches: 6. CDR3 sequence reads: CASSHPSGEPTGELFF. CDR3 sequence (DNA): TGCGCCAGCAGCCACCCTAGCGGGGAGCCCACCGGGGAGCTGTTTTTT.

A few counts support this clone. The chain recombines TRBV6-5 with TRBJ1-2; D might be TRBD1 (6 bases). The CDR3 totals 13 residues. V was shortened by 4 bases and J by 2 bases, with 8 bases between the two germline ends. Germline V lookup: CDR1 MNHEY, CDR2 SVGAGI. In DNA form, the CDR3 reads TGTGCCAGCAGTTTTACAGGGAACTATGGCTACACCTTC. Residues: CASSFTGNYGYTF.

This chain connects TRBV5-4 to TRBJ2-5; 8 bases align to TRBD2. Per germline, CDR1 SGHNT and CDR2 YYREEE (reference sequence). The V segment lost 4 bases and the J segment 3 bases; nucleotides outside the gene matches: 11. The CDR3 has 16 residues. The CDR3 here is CASSPGAARGEETQYF. CDR3 nucleotide sequence: TGTGCCAGCAGCCCAGGAGCGGCGCGGGGGGAAGAGACCCAGTACTTC.